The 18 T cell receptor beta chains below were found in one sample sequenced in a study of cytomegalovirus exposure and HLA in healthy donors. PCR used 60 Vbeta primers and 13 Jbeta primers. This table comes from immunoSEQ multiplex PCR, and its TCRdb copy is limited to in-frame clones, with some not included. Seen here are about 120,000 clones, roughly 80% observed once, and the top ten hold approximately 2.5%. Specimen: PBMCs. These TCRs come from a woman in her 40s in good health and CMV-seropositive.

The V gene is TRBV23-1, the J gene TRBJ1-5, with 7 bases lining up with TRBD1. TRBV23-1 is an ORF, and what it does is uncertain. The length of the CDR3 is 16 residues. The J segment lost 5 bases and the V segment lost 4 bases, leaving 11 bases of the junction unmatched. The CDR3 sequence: CASSPQPTGTHQPQHF. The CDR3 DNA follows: TGCGCCAGCAGTCCCCAACCGACAGGGACGCATCAGCCCCAGCATTTT.

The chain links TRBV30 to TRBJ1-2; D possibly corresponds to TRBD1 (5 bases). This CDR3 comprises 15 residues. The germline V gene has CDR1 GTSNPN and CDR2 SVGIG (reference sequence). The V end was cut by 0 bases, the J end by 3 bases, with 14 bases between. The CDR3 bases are TGTGCCTGGAGTGTATCGGGGGTGGTTTACTATGGCTACACCTTC. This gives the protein CAWSVSGVVYYGYTF.

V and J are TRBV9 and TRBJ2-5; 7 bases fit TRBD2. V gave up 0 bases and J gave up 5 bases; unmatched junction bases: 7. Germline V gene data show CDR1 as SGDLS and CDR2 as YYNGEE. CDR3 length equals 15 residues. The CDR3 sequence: CASSVGLELAETQYF. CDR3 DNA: TGTGCCAGCAGCGTAGGTTTAGAACTAGCGGAGACCCAGTACTTC.

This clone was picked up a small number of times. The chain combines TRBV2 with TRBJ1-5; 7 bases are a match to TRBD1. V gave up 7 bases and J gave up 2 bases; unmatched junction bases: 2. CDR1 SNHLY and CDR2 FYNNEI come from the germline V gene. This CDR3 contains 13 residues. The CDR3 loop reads CASNRGGNQPQHF. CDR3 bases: TGTGCCAGCAACAGGGGCGGCAATCAGCCCCAGCATTTT.

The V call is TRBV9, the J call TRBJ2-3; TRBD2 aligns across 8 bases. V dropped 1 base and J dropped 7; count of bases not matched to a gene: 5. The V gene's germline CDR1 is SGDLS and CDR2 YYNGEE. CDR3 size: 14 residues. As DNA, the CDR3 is TGTGCCAGCAGCGTATATTCTAGCGGGTATACGCAGTATTTT. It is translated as CASSVYSSGYTQYF.

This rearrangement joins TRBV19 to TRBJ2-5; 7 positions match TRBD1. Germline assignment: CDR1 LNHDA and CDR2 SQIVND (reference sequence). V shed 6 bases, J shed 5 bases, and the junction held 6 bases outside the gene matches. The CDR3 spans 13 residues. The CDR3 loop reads CASRRQGRETQYF. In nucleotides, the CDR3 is TGTGCCAGTAGGCGACAGGGAAGGGAGACCCAGTACTTC.

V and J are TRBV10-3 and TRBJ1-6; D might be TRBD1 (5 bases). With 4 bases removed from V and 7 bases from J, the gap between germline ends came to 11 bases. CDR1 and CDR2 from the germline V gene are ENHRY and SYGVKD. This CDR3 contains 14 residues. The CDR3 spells CAISAGQPNSPLHF. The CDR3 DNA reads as TGTGCCATCAGTGCAGGGCAGCCGAATTCACCCCTCCACTTT.

CDR3 sequence reads: CASRAGPLRPQHF. The DNA for the CDR3 is TGTGCCAGCAGGGCAGGGCCGCTCAGGCCCCAGCATTTT. The chain recombines TRBV6-5 with TRBJ1-5, with a weak D call TRBD1 (5 bases). Germline lookup yields CDR1 MNHEY and CDR2 SVGAGI. The CDR3 runs 13 residues. The V gene lost 6 bases and the J gene lost 9 bases, with 15 bases spanning the gap.

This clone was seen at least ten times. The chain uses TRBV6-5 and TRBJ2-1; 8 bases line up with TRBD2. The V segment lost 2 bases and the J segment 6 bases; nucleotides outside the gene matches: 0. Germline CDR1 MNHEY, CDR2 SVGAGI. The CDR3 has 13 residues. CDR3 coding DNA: TGTGCCAGCAGTTACACTAGCGGCAATGAGCAGTTCTTC. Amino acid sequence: CASSYTSGNEQFF.

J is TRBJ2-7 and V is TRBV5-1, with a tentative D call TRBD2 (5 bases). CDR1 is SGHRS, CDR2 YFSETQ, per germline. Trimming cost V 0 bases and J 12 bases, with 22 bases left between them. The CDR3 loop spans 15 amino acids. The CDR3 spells CASSLDGNRPPRGYF. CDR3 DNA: TGCGCCAGCAGCTTGGACGGAAACAGACCTCCACGGGGGTACTTC.

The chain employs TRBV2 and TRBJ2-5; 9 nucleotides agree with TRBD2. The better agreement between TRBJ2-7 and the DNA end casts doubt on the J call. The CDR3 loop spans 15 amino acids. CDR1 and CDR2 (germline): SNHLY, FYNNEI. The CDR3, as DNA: TGTGCCAGCAGTGAATCAGCGGGGGGAGCCTACGAGCAGTACTTC. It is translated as CASSESAGGAYEQYF.

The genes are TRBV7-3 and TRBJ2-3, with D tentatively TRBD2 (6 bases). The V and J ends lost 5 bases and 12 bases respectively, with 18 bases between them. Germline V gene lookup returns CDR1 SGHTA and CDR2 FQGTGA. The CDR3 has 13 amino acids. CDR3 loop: CASSPGTSPKQYF. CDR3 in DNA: TGTGCCAGCAGCCCCGGGACTTCCCCGAAACAGTATTTT. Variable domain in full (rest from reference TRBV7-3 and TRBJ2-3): GAGVSQTPSNKVTEKGKYVELRCDPISGHTALYWYRQSLGQGPEFLIYFQGTGAADDSGLPNDRFFAVRPEGSVSTLKIQRTERGDSAVYLCASSPGTSPKQYFGPGTRLTVL.

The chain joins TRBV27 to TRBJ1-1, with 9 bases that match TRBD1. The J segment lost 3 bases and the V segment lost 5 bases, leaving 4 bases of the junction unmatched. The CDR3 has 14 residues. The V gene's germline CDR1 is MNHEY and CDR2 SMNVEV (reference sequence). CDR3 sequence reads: CASSANRGHTEAFF. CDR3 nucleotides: TGTGCCAGCAGTGCAAACAGGGGGCACACTGAAGCTTTCTTT.

The CDR3 DNA follows: TGCGCCAGCTGGAAGGGGGGGGCTGTCCCGCTCTACGAGCAGTACTTC. Translated: CASWKGGAVPLYEQYF. The chain is built from TRBV5-1 and TRBJ2-7; maybe TRBD2 (7 bases). Germline V gives CDR1 SGHRS, CDR2 YFSETQ. Trimming shortened V by 7 bases and J by 3 bases, and 23 bases separated the two germline ends. The CDR3 length is 16 residues.

This CDR3 reads CASSPGTSGRETQYF. The CDR3 DNA reads as TGTGCCAGCAGCCCTGGGACTAGCGGGCGAGAGACCCAGTACTTC. The J gene is TRBJ2-5, the V gene TRBV7-2; 12 positions match TRBD2. Germline loops: CDR1 SGHTA, CDR2 FQGNSA. With 5 bases clipped from V and 4 bases from J, the junction kept 5 bases outside the gene matches. The length of the CDR3 is 15 residues.

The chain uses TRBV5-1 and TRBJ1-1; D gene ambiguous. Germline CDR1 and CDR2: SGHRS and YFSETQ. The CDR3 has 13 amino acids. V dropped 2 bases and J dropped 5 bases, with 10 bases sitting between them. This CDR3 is CASSLAWETEAFF. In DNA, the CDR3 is TGCGCCAGCAGCTTAGCGTGGGAGACTGAAGCTTTCTTT.

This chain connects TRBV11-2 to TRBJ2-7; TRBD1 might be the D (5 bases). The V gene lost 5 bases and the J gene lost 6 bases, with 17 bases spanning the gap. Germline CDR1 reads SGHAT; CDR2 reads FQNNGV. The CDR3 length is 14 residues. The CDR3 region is CASSPSRQPGEQYF. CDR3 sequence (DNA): TGTGCCAGCAGCCCCTCCAGACAGCCAGGCGAGCAGTACTTC.

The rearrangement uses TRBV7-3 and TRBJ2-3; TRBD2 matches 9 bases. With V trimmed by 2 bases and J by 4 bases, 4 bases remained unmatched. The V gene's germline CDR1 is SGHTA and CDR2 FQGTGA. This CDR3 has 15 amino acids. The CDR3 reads CASSLASGVSDTQYF. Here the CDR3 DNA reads TGTGCCAGCAGCTTAGCTAGCGGGGTTTCAGATACGCAGTATTTT.